This TCR beta chain was recovered during a study of breast tumors, draining lymph nodes, adjacent tissues. Regarding the study as a whole: Tumor TCR diversity was below lymph nodes but above nontumor tissue.

Each CDR3 protein is one row after TCRdb ran MiXCR on the multiplex PCR reads. This sample has over 250,000 distinct CDR3 sequences, with about 30% found just once. The germline gives CDR1 SNHLY, CDR2 FYNNEI. V was clipped by 6 bases and J by 2 bases, with 16 bases between them. CDR3 size: 16 residues. Axillary draining lymph nodes of breast cancer patients supplied the node samples. This clonotype has ten or more counts. Its target is unknown. This TCR was sampled from a female donor with breast cancer. Some clones in this sample may be carry-over from other donors' samples. Sequences were obtained from axillary lymph node tissue. V is TRBV2 and J is TRBJ2-2; possibly TRBD1 for D (5 bases). The CDR3 loop reads CASSLTDSINTGELFF. For the CDR3, the DNA is TGTGCCAGCAGCCTGACAGATAGTATCAACACCGGGGAGCTGTTTTTT.